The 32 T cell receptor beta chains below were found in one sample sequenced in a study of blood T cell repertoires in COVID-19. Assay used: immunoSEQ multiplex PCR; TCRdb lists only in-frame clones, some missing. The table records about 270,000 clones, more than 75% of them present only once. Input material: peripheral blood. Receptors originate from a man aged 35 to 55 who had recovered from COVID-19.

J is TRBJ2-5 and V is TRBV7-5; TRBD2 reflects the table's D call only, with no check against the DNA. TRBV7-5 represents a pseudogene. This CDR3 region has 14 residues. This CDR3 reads CARSLGQRGETQYF. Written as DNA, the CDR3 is TGTGCCAGAAGCTTAGGCCAACGGGGGGAGACCCAGTACTTC.

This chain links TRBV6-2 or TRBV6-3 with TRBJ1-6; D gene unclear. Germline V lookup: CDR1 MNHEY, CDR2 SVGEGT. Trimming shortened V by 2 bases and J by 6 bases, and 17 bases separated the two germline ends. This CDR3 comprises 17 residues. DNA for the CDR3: TGTGCCAGCAGTTACGGGTCAACTCTTACGGGTAATTCACCCCTCCACTTT. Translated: CASSYGSTLTGNSPLHF.

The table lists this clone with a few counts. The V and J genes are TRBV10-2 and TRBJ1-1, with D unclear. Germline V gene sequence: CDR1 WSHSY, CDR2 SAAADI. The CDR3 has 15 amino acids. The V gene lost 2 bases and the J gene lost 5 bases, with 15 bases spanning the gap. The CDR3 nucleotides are TGCGCCAGCAGTGAGGTCCCCAGGCATGGGACTGAAGCTTTCTTT. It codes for CASSEVPRHGTEAFF.

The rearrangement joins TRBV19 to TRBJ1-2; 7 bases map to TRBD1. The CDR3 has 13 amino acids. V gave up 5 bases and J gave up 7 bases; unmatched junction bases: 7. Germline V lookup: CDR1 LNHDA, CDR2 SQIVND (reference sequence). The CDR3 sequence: CASSPGGPRGYTF. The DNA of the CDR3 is TGTGCCAGTAGTCCAGGGGGTCCCCGTGGCTACACCTTC.

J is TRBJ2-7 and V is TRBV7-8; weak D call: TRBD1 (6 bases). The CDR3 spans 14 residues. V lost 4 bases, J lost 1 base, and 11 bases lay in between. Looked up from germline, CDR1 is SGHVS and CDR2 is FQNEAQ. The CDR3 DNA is TGTGCCAGCAGCTATTCAGACAGGTCCTACGAGCAGTACTTC. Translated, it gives CASSYSDRSYEQYF.

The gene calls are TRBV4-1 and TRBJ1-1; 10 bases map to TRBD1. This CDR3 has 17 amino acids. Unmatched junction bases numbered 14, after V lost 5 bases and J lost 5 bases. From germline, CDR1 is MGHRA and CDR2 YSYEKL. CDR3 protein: CASSSGGYDRGRTEAFF. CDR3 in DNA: TGCGCCAGCAGCAGTGGAGGCTATGACAGGGGGCGAACTGAAGCTTTCTTT.

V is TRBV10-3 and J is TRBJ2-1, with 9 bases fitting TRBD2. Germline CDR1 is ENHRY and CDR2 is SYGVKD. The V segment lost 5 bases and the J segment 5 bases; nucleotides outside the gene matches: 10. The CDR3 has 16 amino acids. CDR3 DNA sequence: TGTGCCATCAGTAAGCAGGTGGGACTAGCAGACAATGAGCAGTTCTTC. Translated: CAISKQVGLADNEQFF.

The CDR3 loop is CASSFAGQGVGYGYTF. The CDR3 nucleotides are TGTGCCAGCAGCTTTGCGGGACAGGGTGTAGGCTATGGCTACACCTTC. This rearrangement joins TRBV7-2 to TRBJ1-2; 9 nucleotides align to TRBD1. Losses at the gene ends were 3 bases for V and 4 bases for J; bases not matched to a gene: 9. CDR1 and CDR2 from the germline V gene are SGHTA and FQGNSA. CDR3 length: 16 amino acids.

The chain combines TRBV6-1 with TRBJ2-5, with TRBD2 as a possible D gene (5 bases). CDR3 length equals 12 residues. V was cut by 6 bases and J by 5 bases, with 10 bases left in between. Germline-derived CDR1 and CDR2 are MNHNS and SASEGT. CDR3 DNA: TGTGCCAGCAGCACGGGGTACGAGACCCAGTACTTC. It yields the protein CASSTGYETQYF.

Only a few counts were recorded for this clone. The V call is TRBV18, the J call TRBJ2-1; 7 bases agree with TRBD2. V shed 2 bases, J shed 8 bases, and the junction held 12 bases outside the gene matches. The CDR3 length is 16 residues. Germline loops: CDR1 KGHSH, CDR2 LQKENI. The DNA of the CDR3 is TGTGCCAGCTCACCAATCGGAGCGGGATGGCCCGATGAGCAGTTCTTC. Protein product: CASSPIGAGWPDEQFF.

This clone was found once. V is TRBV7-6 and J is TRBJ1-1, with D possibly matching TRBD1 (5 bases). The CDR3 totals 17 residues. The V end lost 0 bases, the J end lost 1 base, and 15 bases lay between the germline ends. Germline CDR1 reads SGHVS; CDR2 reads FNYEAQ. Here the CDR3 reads CASSLAPKQGQNTEAFF. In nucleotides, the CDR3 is TGTGCCAGCAGCTTAGCACCAAAGCAGGGCCAGAACACTGAAGCTTTCTTT. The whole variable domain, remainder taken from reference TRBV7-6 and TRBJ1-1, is GAGVSQSPRYKVTKRGQDVALRCDPISGHVSLYWYRQALGQGPEFLTYFNYEAQQDKSGLPNDRFSAERPEGSISTLTIQRTEQRDSAMYRCASSLAPKQGQNTEAFFGQGTRLTVV.

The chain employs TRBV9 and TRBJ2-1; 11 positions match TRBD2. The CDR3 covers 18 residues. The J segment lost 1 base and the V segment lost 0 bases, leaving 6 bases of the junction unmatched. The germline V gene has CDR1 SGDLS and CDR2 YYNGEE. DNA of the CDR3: TGTGCCAGCAGCGTAGTACCTAGCGGGAGGCTATCCTACAATGAGCAGTTCTTC. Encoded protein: CASSVVPSGRLSYNEQFF.

CDR3 amino acids: CASSLRSGIRTDTQYF. DNA of the CDR3: TGTGCCAGCAGCTTACGGTCAGGGATCCGCACAGATACGCAGTATTTT. The chain couples TRBV7-2 to TRBJ2-3, with D possibly matching TRBD1 (5 bases). The CDR3 has 16 amino acids. The V gene's germline CDR1 is SGHTA and CDR2 FQGNSA. Trimming took off 2 bases at V and 1 base at J, with 13 bases between the two ends.

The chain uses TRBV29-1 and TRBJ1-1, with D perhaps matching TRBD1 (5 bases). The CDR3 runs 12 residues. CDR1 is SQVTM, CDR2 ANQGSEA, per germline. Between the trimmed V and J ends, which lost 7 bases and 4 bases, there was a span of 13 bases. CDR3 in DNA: TGCAGCGCTGGGCTGGGGGGCACTGAAGCTTTCTTT. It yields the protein CSAGLGGTEAFF. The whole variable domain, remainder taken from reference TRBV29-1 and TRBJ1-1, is SAVISQKPSRDICQRGTSLTIQCQVDSQVTMMFWYRQQPGQSLTLIATANQGSEATYESGFVIDKFPISRPNLTFSTLTVSNMSPEDSSIYLCSAGLGGTEAFFGQGTRLTVV.

The CDR3 nucleotides are TGTGCCATCTCCAGGGTGAACACTGAAGCTTTCTTT. Residues: CAISRVNTEAFF. This chain connects TRBV10-3 to TRBJ1-1; maybe TRBD1 (5 bases). Trimming pared 8 bases from V and 0 bases from J, leaving 7 bases between. The CDR3 covers 12 residues. CDR1 ENHRY and CDR2 SYGVKD come from the germline V gene.

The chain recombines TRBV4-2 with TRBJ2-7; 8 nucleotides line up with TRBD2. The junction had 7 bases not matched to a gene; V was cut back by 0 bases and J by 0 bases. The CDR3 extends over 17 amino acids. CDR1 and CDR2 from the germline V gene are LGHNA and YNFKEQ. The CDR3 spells CASSQDYGAGASYEQYF. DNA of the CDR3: TGTGCCAGCAGCCAAGATTACGGAGCGGGGGCCTCCTACGAGCAGTACTTC.

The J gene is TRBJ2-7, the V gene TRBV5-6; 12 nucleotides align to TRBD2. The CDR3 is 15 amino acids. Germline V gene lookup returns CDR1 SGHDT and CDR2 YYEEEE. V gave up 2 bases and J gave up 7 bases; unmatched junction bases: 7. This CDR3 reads CASSFRLAGGDEQYF. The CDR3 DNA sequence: TGTGCCAGCAGCTTTAGGCTAGCGGGAGGGGATGAGCAGTACTTC.

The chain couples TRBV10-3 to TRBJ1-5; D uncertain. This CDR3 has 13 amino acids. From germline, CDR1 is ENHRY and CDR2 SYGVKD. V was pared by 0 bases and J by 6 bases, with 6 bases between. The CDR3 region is CAISESEGQPQHF. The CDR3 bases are TGTGCCATCAGTGAGTCTGAGGGTCAGCCCCAGCATTTT.

The CDR3 spells CASTPAGVRRETQYF. For the CDR3, the DNA is TGTGCCAGCACCCCAGCGGGAGTACGCCGAGAGACCCAGTACTTC. J is TRBJ2-5 and V is TRBV6-2 or TRBV6-3, with TRBD2 identical over 8 bases. Per germline, CDR1 MNHEY and CDR2 SVGEGT. The trim removed 7 bases at V and 4 bases at J, leaving 11 bases unmatched. This CDR3 spans 15 amino acids.

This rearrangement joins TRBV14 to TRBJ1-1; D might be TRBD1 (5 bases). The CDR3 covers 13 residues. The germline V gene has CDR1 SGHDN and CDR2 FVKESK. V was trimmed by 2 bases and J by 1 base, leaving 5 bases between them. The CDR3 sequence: CASSQQGNTEAFF. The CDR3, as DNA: TGTGCCAGCAGCCAACAGGGGAACACTGAAGCTTTCTTT.

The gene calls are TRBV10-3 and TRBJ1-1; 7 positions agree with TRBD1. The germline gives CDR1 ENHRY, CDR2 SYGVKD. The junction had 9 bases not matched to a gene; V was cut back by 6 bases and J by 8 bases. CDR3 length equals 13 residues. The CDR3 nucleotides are TGTGCCATCAGGAAAACCGGGACAGCAGAAGCTTTCTTT. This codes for CAIRKTGTAEAFF.

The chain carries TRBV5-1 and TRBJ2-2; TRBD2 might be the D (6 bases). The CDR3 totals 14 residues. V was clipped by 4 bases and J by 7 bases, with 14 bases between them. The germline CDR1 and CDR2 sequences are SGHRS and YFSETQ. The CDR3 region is CASSTGVASGELFF. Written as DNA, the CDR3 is TGCGCCAGCAGCACGGGGGTTGCGAGCGGGGAGCTGTTTTTT.

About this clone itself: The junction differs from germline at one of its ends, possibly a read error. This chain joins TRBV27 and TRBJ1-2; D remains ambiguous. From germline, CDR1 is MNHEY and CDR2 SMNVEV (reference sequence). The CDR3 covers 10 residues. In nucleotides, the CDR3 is TGTGCCAGCAGTTTTCCCGTTCTTGCCTTC. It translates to CASSFPVLAF.

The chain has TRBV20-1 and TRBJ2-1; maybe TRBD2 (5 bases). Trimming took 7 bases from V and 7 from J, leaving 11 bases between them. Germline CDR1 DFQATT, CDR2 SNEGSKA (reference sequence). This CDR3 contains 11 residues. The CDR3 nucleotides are TGCAGTGTGGACTCGATTAATGAGCAGTTCTTC. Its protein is CSVDSINEQFF.

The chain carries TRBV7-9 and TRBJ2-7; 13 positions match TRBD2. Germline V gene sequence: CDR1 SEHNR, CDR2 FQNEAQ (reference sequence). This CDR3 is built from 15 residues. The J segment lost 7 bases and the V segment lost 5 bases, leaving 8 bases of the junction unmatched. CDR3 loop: CASSLLAGGFGEQYF. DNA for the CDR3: TGTGCCAGCAGCCTACTAGCGGGAGGGTTTGGAGAGCAGTACTTC.

The CDR3 coding sequence is TGTGCCAGCAGCCTCTTCGAGGGCACAGATACGCAGTATTTT. It is translated as CASSLFEGTDTQYF. The rearrangement joins TRBV4-2 to TRBJ2-3; the D is unclear. Trimming pared 4 bases from V and 1 base from J, leaving 9 bases between. Germline loops: CDR1 LGHNA, CDR2 YNFKEQ. The CDR3 totals 14 residues.

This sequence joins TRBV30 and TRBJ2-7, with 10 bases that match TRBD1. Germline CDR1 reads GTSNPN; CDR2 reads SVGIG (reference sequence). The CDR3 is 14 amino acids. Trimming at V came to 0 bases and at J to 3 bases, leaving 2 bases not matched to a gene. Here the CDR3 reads CAWSVGTGVYEQYF. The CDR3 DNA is TGTGCCTGGAGTGTAGGGACAGGGGTCTACGAGCAGTACTTC.

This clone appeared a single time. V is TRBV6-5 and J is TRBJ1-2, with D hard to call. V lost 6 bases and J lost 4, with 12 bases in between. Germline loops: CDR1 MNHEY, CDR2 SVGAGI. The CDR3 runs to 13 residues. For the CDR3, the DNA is TGTGCCAGCAGCCGGACTATTACCTATGGCTACACCTTC. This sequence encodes CASSRTITYGYTF.

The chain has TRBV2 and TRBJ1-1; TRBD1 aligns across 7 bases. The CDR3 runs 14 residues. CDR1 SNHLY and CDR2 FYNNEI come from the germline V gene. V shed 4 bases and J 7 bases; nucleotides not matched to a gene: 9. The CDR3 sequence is CASSAQTGMVEAFF. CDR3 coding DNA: TGTGCCAGCAGTGCACAGACAGGGATGGTTGAAGCTTTCTTT.

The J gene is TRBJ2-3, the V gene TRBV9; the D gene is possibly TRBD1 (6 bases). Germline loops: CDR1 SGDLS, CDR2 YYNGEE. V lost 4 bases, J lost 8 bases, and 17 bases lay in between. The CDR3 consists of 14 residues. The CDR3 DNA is TGTGCCAGCAGCAGTACAGGGCCCCCGGGTACGCAGTATTTT. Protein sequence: CASSSTGPPGTQYF.

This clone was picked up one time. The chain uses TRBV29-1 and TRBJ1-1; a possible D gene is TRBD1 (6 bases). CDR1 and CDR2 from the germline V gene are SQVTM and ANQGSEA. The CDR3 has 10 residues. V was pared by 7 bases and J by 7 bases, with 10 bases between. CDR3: CSAGQFEAFF. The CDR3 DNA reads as TGCAGCGCTGGACAGTTTGAAGCTTTCTTT.

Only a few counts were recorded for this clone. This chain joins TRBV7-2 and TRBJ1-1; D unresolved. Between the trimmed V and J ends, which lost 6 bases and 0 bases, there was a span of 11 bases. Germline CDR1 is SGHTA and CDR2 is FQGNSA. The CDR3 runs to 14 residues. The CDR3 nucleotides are TGTGCCAGCAGTTCCAGTCGAATGAACACTGAAGCTTTCTTT. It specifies CASSSSRMNTEAFF.